A selection of T cell receptor beta chains follows, all from one sample in a study of blood T cell repertoires in COVID-19. TCRdb keeps only in-frame clones here, not all; method: immunoSEQ multiplex PCR. The sample has some 96,000 clones, approximately 86% seen once. Sample: peripheral blood. These receptor sequences come from an elderly man with acute or convalescent COVID-19. Each CDR3 is given with its conserved first and last residue. The order of the fields is V gene, CDR3 length, CDR3 protein.

v_gene: TRBV4-2; len: 13; CDR3aa: CASSQETDNEQFF
v_gene: TRBV15; len: 16; CDR3aa: CATSRELQLGTGELFF
v_gene: TRBV5-4; len: 12; CDR3aa: CAFKVGGSPLHF
v_gene: TRBV10-3; len: 13; CDR3aa: CAISPLVTDTQYF
v_gene: TRBV7-6; len: 16; CDR3aa: CASSLGQGALYNEQFF
v_gene: TRBV28; len: 15; CDR3aa: CASSPPGLSGEKLFF
v_gene: TRBV3-1/TRBV3-2; len: 14; CDR3aa: CASSQDGAPRPQHF
v_gene: TRBV6-6; len: 14; CDR3aa: CASRGTVQGQPQHF
v_gene: TRBV7-2; len: 15; CDR3aa: CASSLEGAANSPLHF
v_gene: TRBV19; len: 16; CDR3aa: CASSRYHSGSSDEQYF
v_gene: TRBV28; len: 16; CDR3aa: CASSLFRGRGGYGYTF
v_gene: TRBV6-5; len: 16; CDR3aa: CASSSRGTAEGQPQHF
v_gene: TRBV30; len: 13; CDR3aa: CAWTPGQEAGYTF
v_gene: TRBV2; len: 16; CDR3aa: CASRLEQGAVNEKLFF
v_gene: TRBV11-2; len: 14; CDR3aa: CASSPRQGDYGYTF
v_gene: TRBV28; len: 14; CDR3aa: CASSLEASSYEQYF
v_gene: TRBV27; len: 15; CDR3aa: CASSSGGKPLDTIYF
v_gene: TRBV3-1/TRBV3-2; len: 14; CDR3aa: CASSQVFIPNEQFF
v_gene: TRBV7-2; len: 14; CDR3aa: CASSFGWSGYGYTF
v_gene: TRBV9; len: 16; CDR3aa: CASSVGSGSSTDTQYF
v_gene: TRBV28; len: 12; CDR3aa: CATIGTPGGAFF
v_gene: TRBV6-5; len: 14; CDR3aa: CASSRRQADYGYTF
v_gene: TRBV27; len: 16; CDR3aa: CASSPPGQGNYNEQFF